What follows is one T cell receptor beta chain and its context. The data were obtained in a study of STAT5B mutations in CD4+ large granular lymphocyte leukemia. The assay was immunoSEQ multiplex PCR, and TCRdb's table has in-frame clones only and misses some. The sample yields roughly 32,000 clones, about 70% seen once. Looked up from germline, CDR1 is SGHRS and CDR2 is YFSETQ. The CDR3 is 15 amino acids. V was clipped by 3 bases and J by 5 bases, with 18 bases between them. The receptor was isolated from a human donor in good health. This sequence joins TRBV5-1 and TRBJ2-7; perhaps D is TRBD1 or TRBD2 (5 bases each). What was sequenced was CD4+ T cells from blood buffy coats. The CDR3 DNA reads as TGCGCCAGCAGCTCCCGGGACGCTGGTACGAACGAGCAGTACTTC. It yields the protein CASSSRDAGTNEQYF.